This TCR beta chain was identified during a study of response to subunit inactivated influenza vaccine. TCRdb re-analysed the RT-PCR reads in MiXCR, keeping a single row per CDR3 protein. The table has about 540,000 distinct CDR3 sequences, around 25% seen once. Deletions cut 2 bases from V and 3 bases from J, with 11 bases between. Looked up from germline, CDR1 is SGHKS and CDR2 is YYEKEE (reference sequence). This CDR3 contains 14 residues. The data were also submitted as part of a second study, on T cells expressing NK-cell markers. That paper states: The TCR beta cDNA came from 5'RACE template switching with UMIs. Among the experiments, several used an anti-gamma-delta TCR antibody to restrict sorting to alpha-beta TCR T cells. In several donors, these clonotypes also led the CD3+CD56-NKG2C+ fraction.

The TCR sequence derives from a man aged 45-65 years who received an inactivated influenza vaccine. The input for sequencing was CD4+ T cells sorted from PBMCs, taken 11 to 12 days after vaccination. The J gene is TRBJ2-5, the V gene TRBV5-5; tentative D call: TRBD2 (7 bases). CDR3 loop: CASSFGGLKETQYF. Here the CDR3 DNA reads TGTGCCAGCAGCTTCGGGGGGCTCAAAGAGACCCAGTACTTC.